A selection of T cell receptor beta chains follows, all from one sample in a study of shared clonotypes between healthy human individuals. The method was immunoSEQ multiplex PCR; TCRdb's version includes in-frame clones alone and lacks a portion of them. The sample has 1.5 million to 2.5 million clones, about 95% seen once. The sequencing input was naive CD8+ T cells sorted from blood. The receptors derive from a man aged 18-30 years in good health. CDR3s include the opening cysteine and the closing phenylalanine or tryptophan. The D gene is left open where the match is weak. Rows give clone size only sometimes, using once, few, many, or a class for an expanded clone.

d_call,j_call,clone_size,v_call,cdr3_aa,cdr3_nt
NA,TRBJ1-3,NA,TRBV28,CASSSGTIGNTIYF,TGTGCCAGCAGTTCGGGTACTATTGGAAACACCATATATTTT
TRBD2,TRBJ2-7,once,TRBV5-4,CASSLFAGGAGEQYF,TGTGCCAGCAGCTTGTTTGCCGGGGGGGCGGGCGAGCAGTACTTC
TRBD1,TRBJ2-7,once,TRBV5-6,CASSPTGASYEQYF,TGTGCCAGCAGCCCCACAGGGGCATCCTACGAGCAGTACTTC
TRBD1,TRBJ1-5,NA,TRBV2,CASNPGGNNQPQHF,TGTGCCAGCAATCCAGGGGGAAACAATCAGCCCCAGCATTTT
NA,TRBJ1-6,NA,TRBV5-6,CASSLAQATLHF,TGTGCCAGCAGCTTGGCGCAGGCCACCCTCCACTTT
NA,TRBJ1-5,once,TRBV15,CATSRDGNLDQPQHF,TGTGCCACCAGCAGAGATGGGAACCTGGATCAACCCCAGCATTTT
NA,TRBJ2-7,NA,TRBV2,CASSYYGTDTTGYEQYF,TGTGCCAGCAGTTATTACGGGACGGACACAACGGGTTACGAGCAGTACTTC
NA,TRBJ1-1,NA,TRBV7-9,CASSSPGGNTEAFF,TGTGCCAGCAGCTCCCCTGGAGGGAACACTGAAGCTTTCTTT
TRBD2,TRBJ2-1,NA,TRBV10-3,CAISPSGINEQFF,TGTGCCATCAGTCCCAGCGGGATCAATGAGCAGTTCTTC
TRBD2,TRBJ2-1,NA,TRBV19,CASSILASGGNEQFF,TGTGCCAGTAGTATTCTGGCTAGCGGGGGCAATGAGCAGTTCTTC
TRBD2,TRBJ2-7,NA,TRBV14,CASSPWTSAYEQYF,TGTGCCAGCAGCCCCTGGACTAGCGCCTACGAGCAGTACTTC
TRBD2,TRBJ2-1,once,TRBV5-6,CASSWGLAEQFF,TGTGCCAGCAGCTGGGGACTAGCGGAGCAGTTCTTC
NA,TRBJ2-3,NA,TRBV6-5,CASRDEDPNTQYF,TGTGCCAGCCGGGACGAAGACCCCAATACGCAGTATTTT
NA,TRBJ2-1,NA,TRBV13,CASSLERSTNEQFF,TGTGCCAGCAGCTTAGAGCGGAGTACCAATGAGCAGTTCTTC
TRBD1,TRBJ2-7,NA,TRBV27,CASSVGTGDYEQYF,TGTGCCAGCAGTGTCGGGACAGGGGACTACGAGCAGTACTTC
NA,TRBJ2-2,NA,TRBV7-2,CASSLSPGAGELFF,TGTGCCAGCAGCTTATCCCCAGGCGCCGGGGAGCTGTTTTTT
TRBD1,TRBJ2-7,NA,TRBV28,CASSGSGTAYEQYF,TGTGCCAGCAGTGGATCCGGGACAGCCTACGAGCAGTACTTC
NA,TRBJ2-5,NA,TRBV5-1,CASSALTGTQYF,TGCGCCAGCAGCGCCCTGACGGGAACCCAGTACTTC
NA,TRBJ2-3,NA,TRBV5-1,CASSPGPGIASTDTQYF,TGCGCCAGCAGCCCTGGCCCCGGGATAGCGAGCACAGATACGCAGTATTTT
NA,TRBJ2-1,NA,TRBV13,CASRTAESEQFF,TGTGCCAGCAGAACCGCAGAGTCTGAGCAGTTCTTC
TRBD2,TRBJ2-1,NA,TRBV12-5,CASGRTSSNEQFF,TGTGCTAGTGGACGGACTAGCTCCAATGAGCAGTTCTTC
NA,TRBJ2-7,NA,TRBV6-1,CASAEFAGPSYEQYF,TGTGCCAGCGCCGAGTTTGCGGGGCCCTCCTACGAGCAGTACTTC
NA,TRBJ2-7,NA,TRBV6-5,CASSYGILYEQYF,TGTGCCAGCAGTTACGGGATCCTCTACGAGCAGTACTTC
NA,TRBJ2-2,NA,TRBV5-1,CASSPGTLTVGTGELFF,TGCGCCAGCAGCCCCGGGACACTCACAGTCGGGACCGGGGAGCTGTTTTTT
NA,TRBJ2-1,NA,TRBV10-3,CAISEPGGQPQFF,TGTGCCATCAGTGAGCCGGGGGGACAACCCCAGTTCTTC
TRBD2,TRBJ2-1,NA,TRBV5-1,CASSPSTSGISYNEQFF,TGCGCCAGCAGCCCCTCTACTAGCGGGATCTCCTACAATGAGCAGTTCTTC
NA,TRBJ2-6,NA,TRBV5-1,CASSLARAGANVLTF,TGCGCCAGCAGCTTGGCCAGGGCTGGGGCCAACGTCCTGACTTTC
NA,TRBJ1-2,NA,TRBV9,CASSVVDGSNYGYTF,TGTGCCAGCAGCGTAGTAGACGGCTCCAACTATGGCTACACCTTC
NA,TRBJ2-7,NA,TRBV7-9,CASSRTSLGEQYF,TGTGCCAGCAGCCGAACTTCCCTCGGCGAGCAGTACTTC
NA,TRBJ1-6,NA,TRBV7-9,CASRMGGISPLHF,TGTGCCAGCAGAATGGGCGGCATATCACCCCTCCACTTT
NA,TRBJ2-3,NA,TRBV5-1,CASSFRSRTTDTQYF,TGCGCCAGCAGCTTCAGGAGTCGGACCACAGATACGCAGTATTTT